Listed below are T cell receptor beta chains from one sample, sequenced in a study of breast tumors, draining lymph nodes, adjacent tissues. TCRdb reprocessed the multiplex PCR reads via MiXCR and lists one record per CDR3 protein. The sample yields roughly 110,000 distinct CDR3 sequences, 30% seen once. Sequences were obtained from axillary lymph node tissue. Receptors were obtained from a female donor with breast cancer. Some clones in this sample may be carry-over from other donors' samples. Each CDR3 is given with its conserved first and last residue. The D gene is left open where the match is weak. A clone size is listed for some rows: how often the clone was seen (once, few, many), or a class if it is expanded.

d_call,clone_size,v_call,j_call,cdr3_aa,cdr3_nt
TRBD1,many,TRBV28,TRBJ1-5,CASSLGVEGQGALQPQHF,TGTGCCAGCAGTTTGGGGGTCGAGGGACAGGGGGCTCTTCAGCCCCAGCATTTT
-,-,TRBV20-1,TRBJ1-5,CSARGQVDQPQHF,TGCAGTGCGAGAGGACAAGTAGATCAGCCCCAGCATTTT
TRBD1,many,TRBV2,TRBJ2-1,CASSPGQGAYNEQFF,TGTGCCAGCAGTCCCGGACAGGGGGCCTACAATGAGCAGTTCTTC
TRBD1,many,TRBV5-6,TRBJ1-2,CASSVGQNYGYTF,TGTGCCAGCAGCGTGGGACAGAACTATGGCTACACCTTC
-,many,TRBV25-1,TRBJ1-2,CASSDTWGYTF,TGTGCCAGCAGTGATACGTGGGGCTACACCTTC
-,-,TRBV19,TRBJ2-3,CATRGRGTDTQYF,TGTGCCACTCGGGGGCGGGGCACAGATACGCAGTATTTT
-,many,TRBV20-1,TRBJ1-2,CSASGQDLFGGYTF,TGCAGTGCTAGTGGTCAGGATTTATTCGGCGGCTACACCTTC
TRBD1,many,TRBV5-1,TRBJ1-5,CASSPGGTGGDQPQHF,TGCGCCAGCAGTCCGGGGGGGACAGGGGGCGATCAGCCCCAGCATTTT
TRBD1,-,TRBV5-6,TRBJ2-5,CASSFAGTGVTETQYF,TGTGCCAGCAGCTTCGCCGGGACAGGTGTCACAGAGACCCAGTACTTC
-,many,TRBV20-1,TRBJ2-3,CSAQRASTDTQYF,TGCAGTGCTCAACGGGCTAGCACAGATACGCAGTATTTT